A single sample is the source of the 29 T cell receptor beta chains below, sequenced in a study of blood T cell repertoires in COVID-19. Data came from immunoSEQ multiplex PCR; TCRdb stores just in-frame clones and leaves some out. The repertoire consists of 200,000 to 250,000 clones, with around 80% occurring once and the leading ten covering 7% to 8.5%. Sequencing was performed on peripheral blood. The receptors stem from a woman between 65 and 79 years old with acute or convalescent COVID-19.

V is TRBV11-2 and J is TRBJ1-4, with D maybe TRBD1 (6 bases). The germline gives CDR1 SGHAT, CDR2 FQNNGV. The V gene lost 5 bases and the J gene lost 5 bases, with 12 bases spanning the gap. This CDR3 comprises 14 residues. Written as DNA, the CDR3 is TGTGCCAGCAGCCCCGGGACAATCAATGAAAAACTGTTTTTT. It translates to CASSPGTINEKLFF. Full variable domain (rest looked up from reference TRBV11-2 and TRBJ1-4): EAGVAQSPRYKIIEKRQSVAFWCNPISGHATLYWYQQILGQGPKLLIQFQNNGVVDDSQLPKDRFSAERLKGVDSTLKIQPAKLEDSAVYLCASSPGTINEKLFFGSGTQLSVL.

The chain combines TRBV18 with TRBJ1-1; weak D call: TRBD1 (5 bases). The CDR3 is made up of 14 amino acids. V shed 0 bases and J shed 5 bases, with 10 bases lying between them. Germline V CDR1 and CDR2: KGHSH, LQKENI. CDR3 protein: CASSPPGRDTEAFF. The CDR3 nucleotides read TGTGCCAGCTCACCACCGGGCAGGGATACTGAAGCTTTCTTT.

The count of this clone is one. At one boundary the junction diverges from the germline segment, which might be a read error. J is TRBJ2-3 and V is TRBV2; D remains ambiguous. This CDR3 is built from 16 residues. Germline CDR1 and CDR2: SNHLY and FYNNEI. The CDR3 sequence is CASREERTTLTDTQYF. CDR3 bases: TGTGCCAGCAGAGAAGAGCGCACAACCCTCACAGATACGCAGTATTTT.

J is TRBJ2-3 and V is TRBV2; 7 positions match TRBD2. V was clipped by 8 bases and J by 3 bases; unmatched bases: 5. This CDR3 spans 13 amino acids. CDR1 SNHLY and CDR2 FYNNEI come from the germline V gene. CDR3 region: CASGGVLTDTQYF. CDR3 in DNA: TGTGCCAGCGGGGGGGTTTTAACAGATACGCAGTATTTT.

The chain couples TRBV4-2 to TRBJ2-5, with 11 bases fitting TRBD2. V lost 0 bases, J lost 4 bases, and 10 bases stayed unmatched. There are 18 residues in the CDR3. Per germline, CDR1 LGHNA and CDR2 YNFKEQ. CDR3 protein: CASSQDGHSGGAGETQYF. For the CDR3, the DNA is TGTGCCAGCAGCCAAGACGGGCATAGCGGGGGGGCCGGAGAGACCCAGTACTTC.

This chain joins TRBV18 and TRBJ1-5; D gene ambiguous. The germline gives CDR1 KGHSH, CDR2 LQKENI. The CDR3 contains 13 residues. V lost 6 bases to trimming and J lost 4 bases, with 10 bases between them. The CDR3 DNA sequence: TGTGCCAGCTCGGTGGCTTGGAATCAGCCCCAGCATTTT. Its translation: CASSVAWNQPQHF.

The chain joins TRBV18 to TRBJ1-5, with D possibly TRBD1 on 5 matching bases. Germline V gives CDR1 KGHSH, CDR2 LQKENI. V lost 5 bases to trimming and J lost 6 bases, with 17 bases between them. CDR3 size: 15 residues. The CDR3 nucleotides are TGTGCCAGCTCAGAGGGACTGAAGAACGGTCAGCCCCAGCATTTT. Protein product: CASSEGLKNGQPQHF. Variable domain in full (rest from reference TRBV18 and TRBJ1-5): NAGVMQNPRHLVRRRGQEARLRCSPMKGHSHVYWYRQLPEEGLKFMVYLQKENIIDESGMPKERFSAEFPKEGPSILRIQQVVRGDSAAYFCASSEGLKNGQPQHFGDGTRLSIL.

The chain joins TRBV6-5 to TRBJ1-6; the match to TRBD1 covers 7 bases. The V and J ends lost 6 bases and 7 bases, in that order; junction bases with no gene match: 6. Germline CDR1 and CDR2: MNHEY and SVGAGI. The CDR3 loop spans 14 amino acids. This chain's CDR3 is CASSPGQLNSPLHF. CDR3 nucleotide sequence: TGTGCCAGCAGCCCGGGACAGCTCAATTCACCCCTCCACTTT.

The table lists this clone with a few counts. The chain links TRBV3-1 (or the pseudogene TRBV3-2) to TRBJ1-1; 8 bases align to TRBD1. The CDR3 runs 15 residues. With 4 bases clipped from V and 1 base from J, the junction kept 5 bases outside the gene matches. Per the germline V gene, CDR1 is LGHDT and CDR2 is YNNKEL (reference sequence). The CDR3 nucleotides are TGTGCCAGCAGCCCTTTCGACAGGGGGAACACTGAAGCTTTCTTT. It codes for CASSPFDRGNTEAFF.

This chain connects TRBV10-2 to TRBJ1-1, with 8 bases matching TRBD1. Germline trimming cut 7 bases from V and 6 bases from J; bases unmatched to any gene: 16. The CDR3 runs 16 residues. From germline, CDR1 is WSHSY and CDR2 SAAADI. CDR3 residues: CASKEGTGKITAEAFF. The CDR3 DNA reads TGCGCCAGCAAAGAAGGGACAGGAAAAATTACGGCTGAAGCTTTCTTT.

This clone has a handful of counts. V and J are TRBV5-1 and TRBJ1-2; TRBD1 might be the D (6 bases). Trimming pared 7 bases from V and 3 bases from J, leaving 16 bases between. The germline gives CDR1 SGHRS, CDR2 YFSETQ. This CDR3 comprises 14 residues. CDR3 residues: CASGSWGRDYGYTF. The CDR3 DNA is TGCGCCAGCGGGTCCTGGGGGCGCGACTATGGCTACACCTTC.

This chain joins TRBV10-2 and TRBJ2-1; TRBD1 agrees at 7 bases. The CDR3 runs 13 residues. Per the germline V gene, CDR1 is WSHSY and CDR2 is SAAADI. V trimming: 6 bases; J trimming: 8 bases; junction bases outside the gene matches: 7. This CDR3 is CASSDQGVDEQFF. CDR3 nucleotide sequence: TGCGCCAGCAGCGACCAGGGGGTCGATGAGCAGTTCTTC.

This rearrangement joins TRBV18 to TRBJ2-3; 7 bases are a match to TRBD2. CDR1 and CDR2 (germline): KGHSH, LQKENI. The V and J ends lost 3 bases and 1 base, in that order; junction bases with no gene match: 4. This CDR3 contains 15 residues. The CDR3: CASSPGGGGTDTQYF. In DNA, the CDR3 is TGTGCCAGCTCACCGGGCGGGGGAGGCACAGATACGCAGTATTTT. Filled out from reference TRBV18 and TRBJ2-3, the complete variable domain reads NAGVMQNPRHLVRRRGQEARLRCSPMKGHSHVYWYRQLPEEGLKFMVYLQKENIIDESGMPKERFSAEFPKEGPSILRIQQVVRGDSAAYFCASSPGGGGTDTQYFGPGTRLTVL.

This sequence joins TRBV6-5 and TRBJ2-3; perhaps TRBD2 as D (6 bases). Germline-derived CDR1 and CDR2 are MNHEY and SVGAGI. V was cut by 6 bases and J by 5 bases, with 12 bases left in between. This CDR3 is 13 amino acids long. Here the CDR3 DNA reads TGTGCCAGCAGGGGCCCCGGGGGAGATACGCAGTATTTT. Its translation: CASRGPGGDTQYF.

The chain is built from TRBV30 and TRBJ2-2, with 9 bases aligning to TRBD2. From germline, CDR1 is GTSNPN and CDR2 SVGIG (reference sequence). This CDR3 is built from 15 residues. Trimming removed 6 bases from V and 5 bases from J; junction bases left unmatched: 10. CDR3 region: CACDSGTSWTGELFF. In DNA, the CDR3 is TGTGCCTGCGATTCCGGGACTAGCTGGACCGGGGAGCTGTTTTTT.

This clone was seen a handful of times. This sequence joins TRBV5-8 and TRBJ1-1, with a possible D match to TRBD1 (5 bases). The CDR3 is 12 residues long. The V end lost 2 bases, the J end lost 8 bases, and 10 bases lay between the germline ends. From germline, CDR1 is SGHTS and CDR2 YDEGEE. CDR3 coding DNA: TGTGCCAGCAGCTTAGGGGTAGGGGAAGCTTTCTTT. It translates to CASSLGVGEAFF.

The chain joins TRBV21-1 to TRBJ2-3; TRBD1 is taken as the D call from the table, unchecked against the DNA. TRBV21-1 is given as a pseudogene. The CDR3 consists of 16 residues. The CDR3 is CASSKFSDSPTDTQYF. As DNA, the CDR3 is TGTGCCAGCAGCAAATTTTCGGACAGCCCCACAGATACGCAGTATTTT.

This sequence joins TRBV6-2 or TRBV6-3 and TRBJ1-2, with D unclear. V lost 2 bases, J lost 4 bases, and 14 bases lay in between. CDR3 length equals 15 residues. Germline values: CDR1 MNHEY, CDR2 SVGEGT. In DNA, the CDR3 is TGTGCCAGCAGTTACACCTCGGGTTTCGGCTATGGCTACACCTTC. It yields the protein CASSYTSGFGYGYTF.

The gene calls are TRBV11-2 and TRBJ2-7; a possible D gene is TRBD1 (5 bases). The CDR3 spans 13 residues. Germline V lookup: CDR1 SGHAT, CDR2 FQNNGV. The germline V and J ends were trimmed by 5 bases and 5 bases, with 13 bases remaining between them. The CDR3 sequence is CASSPWGSDEQYF. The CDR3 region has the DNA TGTGCCAGCAGCCCCTGGGGCTCGGACGAGCAGTACTTC.

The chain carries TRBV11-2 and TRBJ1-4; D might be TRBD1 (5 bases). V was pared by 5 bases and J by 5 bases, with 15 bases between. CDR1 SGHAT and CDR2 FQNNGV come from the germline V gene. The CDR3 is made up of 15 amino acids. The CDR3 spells CASSVRGDPNEKLFF. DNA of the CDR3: TGTGCCAGCAGCGTCCGGGGGGACCCGAATGAAAAACTGTTTTTT.

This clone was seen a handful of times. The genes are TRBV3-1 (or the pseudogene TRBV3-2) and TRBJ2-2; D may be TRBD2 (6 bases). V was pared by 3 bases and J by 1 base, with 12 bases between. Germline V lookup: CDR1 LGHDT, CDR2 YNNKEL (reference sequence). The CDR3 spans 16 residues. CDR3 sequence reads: CASSHSDGGNTGELFF. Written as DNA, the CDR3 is TGTGCCAGCAGCCACTCAGACGGGGGGAACACCGGGGAGCTGTTTTTT.

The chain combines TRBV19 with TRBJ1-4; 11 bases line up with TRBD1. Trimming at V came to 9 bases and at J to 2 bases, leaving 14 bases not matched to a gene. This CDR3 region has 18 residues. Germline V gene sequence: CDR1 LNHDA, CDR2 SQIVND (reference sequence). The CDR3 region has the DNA TGTGCCAGAGCCGGGACAGGGGGGGAAACGGCCACTAATGAAAAACTGTTTTTT. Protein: CARAGTGGETATNEKLFF.

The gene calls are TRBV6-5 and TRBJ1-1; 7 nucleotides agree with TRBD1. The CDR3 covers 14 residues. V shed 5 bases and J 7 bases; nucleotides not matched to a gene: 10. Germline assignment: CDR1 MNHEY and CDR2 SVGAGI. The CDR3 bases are TGTGCCAGCAGTAAAAACAGGGGACCGGGTGAAGCTTTCTTT. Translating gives CASSKNRGPGEAFF.

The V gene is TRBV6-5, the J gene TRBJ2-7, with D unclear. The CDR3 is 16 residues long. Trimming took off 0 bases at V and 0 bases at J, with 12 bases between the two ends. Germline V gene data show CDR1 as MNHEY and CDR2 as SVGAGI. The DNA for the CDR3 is TGTGCCAGCAGTTACTCGAGGCCGACGTACTCCTACGAGCAGTACTTC. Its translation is CASSYSRPTYSYEQYF.

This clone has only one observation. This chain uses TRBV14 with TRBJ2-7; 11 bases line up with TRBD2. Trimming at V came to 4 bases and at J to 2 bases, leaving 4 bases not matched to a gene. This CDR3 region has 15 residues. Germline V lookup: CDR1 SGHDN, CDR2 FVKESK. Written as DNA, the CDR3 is TGTGCCAGCAGCCCCCGACTAGCGGGAACCTACGAGCAGTACTTC. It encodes CASSPRLAGTYEQYF. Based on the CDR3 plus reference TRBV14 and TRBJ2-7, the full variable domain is EAGVTQFPSHSVIEKGQTVTLRCDPISGHDNLYWYRRVMGKEIKFLLHFVKESKQDESGMPNNRFLAERTGGTYSTLKVQPAELEDSGVYFCASSPRLAGTYEQYFGPGTRLTVT.

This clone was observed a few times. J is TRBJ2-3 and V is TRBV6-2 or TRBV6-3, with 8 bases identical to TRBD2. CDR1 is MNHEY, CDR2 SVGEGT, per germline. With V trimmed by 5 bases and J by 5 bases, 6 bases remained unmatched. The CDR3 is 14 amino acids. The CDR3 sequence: CASSILAGRDTQYF. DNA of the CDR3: TGTGCCAGCAGTATCTTAGCGGGGAGAGATACGCAGTATTTT.

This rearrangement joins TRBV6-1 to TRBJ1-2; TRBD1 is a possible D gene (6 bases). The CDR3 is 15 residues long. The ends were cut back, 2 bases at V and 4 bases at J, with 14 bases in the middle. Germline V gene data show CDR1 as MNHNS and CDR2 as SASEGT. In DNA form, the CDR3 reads TGTGCCAGCAGTGAAAACCCCAGGGGCGTCTATGGCTACACCTTC. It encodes CASSENPRGVYGYTF.

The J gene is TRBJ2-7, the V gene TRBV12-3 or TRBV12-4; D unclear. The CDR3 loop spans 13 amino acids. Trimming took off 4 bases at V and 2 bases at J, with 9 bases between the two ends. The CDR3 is CASSSPKPYEQYF. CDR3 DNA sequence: TGTGCCAGCAGTTCCCCCAAGCCCTACGAGCAGTACTTC.

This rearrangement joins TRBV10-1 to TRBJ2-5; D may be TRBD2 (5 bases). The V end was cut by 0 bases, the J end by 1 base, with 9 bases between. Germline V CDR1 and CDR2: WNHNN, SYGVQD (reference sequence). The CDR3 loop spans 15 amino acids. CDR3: CASSESALGQETQYF. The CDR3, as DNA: TGCGCCAGCAGTGAGTCGGCACTAGGCCAAGAGACCCAGTACTTC.